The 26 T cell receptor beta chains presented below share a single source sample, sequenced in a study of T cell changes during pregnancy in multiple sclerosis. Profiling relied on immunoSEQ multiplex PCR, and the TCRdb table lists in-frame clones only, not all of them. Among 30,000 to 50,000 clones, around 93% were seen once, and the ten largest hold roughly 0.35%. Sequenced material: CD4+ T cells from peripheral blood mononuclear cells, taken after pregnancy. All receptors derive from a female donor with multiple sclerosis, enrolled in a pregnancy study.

CDR3 region: CASSFRGGSGYTF. CDR3 bases: TGTGCCAGCAGCTTTCGAGGGGGTAGTGGCTACACCTTC. The chain carries TRBV7-2 and TRBJ1-2; a weak D match, TRBD1 (6 bases). This CDR3 spans 13 amino acids. Germline CDR1 reads SGHTA; CDR2 reads FQGNSA. V lost 3 bases and J lost 7, with 12 bases in between.

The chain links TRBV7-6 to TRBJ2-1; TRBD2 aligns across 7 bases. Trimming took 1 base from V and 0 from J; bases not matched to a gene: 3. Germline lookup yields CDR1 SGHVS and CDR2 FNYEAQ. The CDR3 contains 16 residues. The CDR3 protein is CASSLEGGGSYNEQFF. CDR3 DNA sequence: TGTGCCAGCAGCTTAGAGGGCGGGGGCTCCTACAATGAGCAGTTCTTC.

CDR3 sequence: CASSLFGSSWEQPQHF. The CDR3 nucleotides read TGTGCCAGCAGCTTATTTGGTTCCTCTTGGGAGCAGCCCCAGCATTTT. V usage is TRBV7-8 and J usage is TRBJ1-5; D not resolved. The germline gives CDR1 SGHVS, CDR2 FQNEAQ. Trimming stripped 2 bases from V and 7 bases from J, with 18 bases between. This CDR3 comprises 16 residues.

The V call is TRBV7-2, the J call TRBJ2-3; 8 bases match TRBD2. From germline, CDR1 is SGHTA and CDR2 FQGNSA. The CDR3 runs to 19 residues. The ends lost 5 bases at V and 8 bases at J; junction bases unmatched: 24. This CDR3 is CASSLHPPGAGAGGVTQYF. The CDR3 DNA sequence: TGTGCCAGCAGCCTACATCCCCCCGGAGCGGGGGCGGGGGGTGTTACGCAGTATTTT.

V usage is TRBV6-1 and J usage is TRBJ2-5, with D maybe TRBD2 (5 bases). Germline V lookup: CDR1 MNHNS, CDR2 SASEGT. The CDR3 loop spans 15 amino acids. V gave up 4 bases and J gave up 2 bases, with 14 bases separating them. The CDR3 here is CASSGRTGSQETQYF. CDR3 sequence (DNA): TGTGCCAGCAGTGGCCGGACTGGGAGTCAAGAGACCCAGTACTTC.

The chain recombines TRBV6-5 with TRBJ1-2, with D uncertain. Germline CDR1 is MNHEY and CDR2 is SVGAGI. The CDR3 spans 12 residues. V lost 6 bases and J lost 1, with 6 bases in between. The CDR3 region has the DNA TGTGCCAGCAGAACTCTTAACTATGGCTACACCTTC. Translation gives CASRTLNYGYTF.

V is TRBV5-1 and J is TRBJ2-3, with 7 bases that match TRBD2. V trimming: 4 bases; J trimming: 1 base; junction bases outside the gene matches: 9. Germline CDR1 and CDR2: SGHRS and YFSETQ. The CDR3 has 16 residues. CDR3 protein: CASSLWGGAGTDTQYF. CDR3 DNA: TGCGCCAGCAGCCTATGGGGAGGGGCGGGCACAGATACGCAGTATTTT.

The CDR3 spells CASSPPGQGGTEAFF. For the CDR3, the DNA is TGTGCCAGCAGTCCTCCGGGACAGGGAGGGACTGAAGCTTTCTTT. V is TRBV2 and J is TRBJ1-1, with 9 bases aligning to TRBD1. CDR3 length: 15 residues. Losses at the gene ends were 5 bases for V and 5 bases for J; bases not matched to a gene: 9. Germline values: CDR1 SNHLY, CDR2 FYNNEI.

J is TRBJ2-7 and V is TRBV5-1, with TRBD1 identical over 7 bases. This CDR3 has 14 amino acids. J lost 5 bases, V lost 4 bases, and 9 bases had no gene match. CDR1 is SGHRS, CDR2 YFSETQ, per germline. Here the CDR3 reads CASSPGTVNDEQYF. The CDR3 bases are TGCGCCAGCAGCCCCGGGACAGTGAATGACGAGCAGTACTTC.

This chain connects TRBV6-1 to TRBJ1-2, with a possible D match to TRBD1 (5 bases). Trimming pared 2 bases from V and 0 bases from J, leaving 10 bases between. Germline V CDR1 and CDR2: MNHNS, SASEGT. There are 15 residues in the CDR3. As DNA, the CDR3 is TGTGCCAGCAGTGAACCGGGGGGAGCTAACTATGGCTACACCTTC. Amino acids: CASSEPGGANYGYTF.

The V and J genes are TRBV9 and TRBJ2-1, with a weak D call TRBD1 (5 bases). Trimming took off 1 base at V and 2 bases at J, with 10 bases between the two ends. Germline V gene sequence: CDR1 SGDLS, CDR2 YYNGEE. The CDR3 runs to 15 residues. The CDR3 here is CASSVRQGPYNEQFF. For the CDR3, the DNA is TGTGCCAGCAGCGTACGGCAGGGTCCCTACAATGAGCAGTTCTTC.

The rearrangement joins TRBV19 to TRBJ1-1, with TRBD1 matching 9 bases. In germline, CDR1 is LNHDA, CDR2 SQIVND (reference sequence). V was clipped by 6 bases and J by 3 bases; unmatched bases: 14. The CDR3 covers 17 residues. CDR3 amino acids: CASRGNRDRVEDTEAFF. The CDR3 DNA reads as TGTGCCAGTAGGGGGAACCGGGACAGGGTTGAGGACACTGAAGCTTTCTTT.

CDR3 DNA: TGTGCCAGCAGCCCTGGGGGGGGCCGGACTAATGAAAAACTGTTTTTT. Translation gives CASSPGGGRTNEKLFF. The V and J genes are TRBV7-8 and TRBJ1-4, with D possibly TRBD1 on 6 matching bases. V was pared by 5 bases and J by 2 bases, with 15 bases between. Germline lookup yields CDR1 SGHVS and CDR2 FQNEAQ. The CDR3 runs 16 residues.

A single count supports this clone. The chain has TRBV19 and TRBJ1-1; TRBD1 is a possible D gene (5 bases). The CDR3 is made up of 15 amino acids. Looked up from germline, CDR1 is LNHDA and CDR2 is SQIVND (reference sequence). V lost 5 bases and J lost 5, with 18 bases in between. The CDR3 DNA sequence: TGTGCCAGTAGTCTGAACCCGGGGGTGTCGACTGAAGCTTTCTTT. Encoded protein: CASSLNPGVSTEAFF. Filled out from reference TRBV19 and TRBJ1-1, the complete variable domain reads DGGITQSPKYLFRKEGQNVTLSCEQNLNHDAMYWYRQDPGQGLRLIYYSQIVNDFQKGDIAEGYSVSREKKESFPLTVTSAQKNPTAFYLCASSLNPGVSTEAFFGQGTRLTVV.

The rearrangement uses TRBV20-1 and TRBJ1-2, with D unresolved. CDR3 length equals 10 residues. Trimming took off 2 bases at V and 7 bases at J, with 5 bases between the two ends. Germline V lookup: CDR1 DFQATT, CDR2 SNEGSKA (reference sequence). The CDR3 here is CSARNGGYTF. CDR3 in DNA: TGCAGTGCTAGAAACGGTGGCTACACCTTC.

CDR3 DNA: TGTGCCAGCAGTGACGGGACAGGGGGTCTTCAGCCCCAGCATTTT. Translating it yields CASSDGTGGLQPQHF. J is TRBJ1-5 and V is TRBV2, with 11 bases fitting TRBD1. CDR3 size: 15 residues. With 3 bases clipped from V and 6 bases from J, the junction kept 4 bases outside the gene matches. Germline lookup yields CDR1 SNHLY and CDR2 FYNNEI.

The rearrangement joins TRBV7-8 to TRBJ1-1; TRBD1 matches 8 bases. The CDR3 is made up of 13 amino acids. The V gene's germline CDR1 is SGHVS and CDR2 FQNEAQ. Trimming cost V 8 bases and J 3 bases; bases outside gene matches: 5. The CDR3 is CASALDRDTEAFF. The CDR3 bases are TGTGCCAGCGCCTTGGACAGGGACACTGAAGCTTTCTTT.

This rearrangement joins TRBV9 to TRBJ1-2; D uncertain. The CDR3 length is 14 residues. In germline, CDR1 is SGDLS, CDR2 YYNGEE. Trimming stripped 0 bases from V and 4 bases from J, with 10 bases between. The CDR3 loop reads CASSVDSRSYGYTF. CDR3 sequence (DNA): TGTGCCAGCAGCGTAGACTCAAGGAGCTATGGCTACACCTTC.

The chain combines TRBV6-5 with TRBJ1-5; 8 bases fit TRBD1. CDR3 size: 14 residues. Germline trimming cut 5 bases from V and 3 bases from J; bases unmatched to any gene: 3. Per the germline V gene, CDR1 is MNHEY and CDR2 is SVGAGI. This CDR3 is CASSVTGDNQPQHF. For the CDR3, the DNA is TGTGCCAGCAGTGTGACAGGGGACAATCAGCCCCAGCATTTT.

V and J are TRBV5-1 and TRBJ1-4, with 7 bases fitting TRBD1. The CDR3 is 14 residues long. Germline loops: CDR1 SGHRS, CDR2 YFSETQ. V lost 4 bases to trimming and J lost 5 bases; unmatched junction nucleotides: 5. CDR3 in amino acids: CASSTGTENEKLFF. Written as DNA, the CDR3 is TGCGCCAGCAGCACCGGGACAGAGAATGAAAAACTGTTTTTT.

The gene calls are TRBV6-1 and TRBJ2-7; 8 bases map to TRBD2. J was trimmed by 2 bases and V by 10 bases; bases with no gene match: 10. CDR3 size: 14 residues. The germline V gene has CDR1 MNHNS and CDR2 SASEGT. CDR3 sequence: CATFRGGTPYEQYF. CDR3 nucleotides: TGTGCCACTTTTCGGGGGGGTACCCCCTACGAGCAGTACTTC.

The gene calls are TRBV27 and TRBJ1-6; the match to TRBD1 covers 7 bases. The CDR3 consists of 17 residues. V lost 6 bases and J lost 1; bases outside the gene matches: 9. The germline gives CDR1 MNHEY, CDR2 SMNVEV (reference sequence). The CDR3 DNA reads TGTGCCAGCAGCATTAGACAGGGAAGGTCCTATAATTCACCCCTCCACTTT. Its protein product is CASSIRQGRSYNSPLHF.

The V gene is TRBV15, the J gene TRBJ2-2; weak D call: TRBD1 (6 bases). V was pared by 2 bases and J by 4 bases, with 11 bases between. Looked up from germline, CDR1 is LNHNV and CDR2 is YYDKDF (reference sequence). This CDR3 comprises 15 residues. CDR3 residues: CATSRWDTFTGELFF. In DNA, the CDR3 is TGTGCCACCAGCAGATGGGACACTTTCACCGGGGAGCTGTTTTTT.

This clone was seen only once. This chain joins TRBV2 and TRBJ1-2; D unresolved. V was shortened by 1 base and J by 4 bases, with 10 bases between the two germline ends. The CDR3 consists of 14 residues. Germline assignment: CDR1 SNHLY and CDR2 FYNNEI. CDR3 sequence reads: CASSEGQVVYGYTF. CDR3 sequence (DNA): TGTGCCAGCAGTGAAGGGCAGGTCGTCTATGGCTACACCTTC. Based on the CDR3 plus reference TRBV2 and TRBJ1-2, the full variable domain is EPEVTQTPSHQVTQMGQEVILRCVPISNHLYFYWYRQILGQKVEFLVSFYNNEISEKSEIFDDQFSVERPDGSNFTLKIRSTKLEDSAMYFCASSEGQVVYGYTFGSGTRLTVV.

CDR3 coding DNA: TGCAGCGCCTCAAATGGGGCTGCTGAAAAACTGTTTTTT. Translating gives CSASNGAAEKLFF. The chain uses TRBV29-1 and TRBJ1-4, with D possibly TRBD1 on 5 matching bases. The CDR3 extends over 13 amino acids. Trimming cost V 7 bases and J 7 bases, with 16 bases left between them. Per the germline V gene, CDR1 is SQVTM and CDR2 is ANQGSEA.

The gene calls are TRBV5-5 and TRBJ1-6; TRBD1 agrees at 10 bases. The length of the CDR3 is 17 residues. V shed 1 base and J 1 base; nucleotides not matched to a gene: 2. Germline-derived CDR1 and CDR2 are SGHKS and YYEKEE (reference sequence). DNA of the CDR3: TGTGCCAGCAGCTTGCGGACAGGGGGTTCCTATAATTCACCCCTCCACTTT. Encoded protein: CASSLRTGGSYNSPLHF. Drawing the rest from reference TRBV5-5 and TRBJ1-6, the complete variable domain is DAGVTQSPTHLIKTRGQQVTLRCSPISGHKSVSWYQQVLGQGPQFIFQYYEKEERGRGNFPDRFSARQFPNYSSELNVNALLLGDSALYLCASSLRTGGSYNSPLHFGNGTRLTVT.